This T cell receptor beta chain was retrieved from a study of T cells in Graves' hyperthyroidism and ophthalmopathy. Notes on this clonotype: Its antigen is undetermined.

Newly diagnosed hyperthyroidism, duration under 2 months, in patients aged 18 to 65. Lactation, pregnancy, other autoimmune disease or uncontrolled infection led to exclusion of patients. Diagnoses were made from clinical symptoms, serum measures (thyroxine and TRAb), thyroid ultrasound and orbital computed tomography. General study findings and limits: Among clonotypes expanded in thyroid above 0.001, most were also found in blood.

Trimming removed 8 bases from V and 8 bases from J, with 18 bases in between. The CDR3 covers 12 residues. Germline V CDR1 and CDR2: DFQATT, SNEGSKA (reference sequence). Amplification of TCR beta CDR3 regions used RNA as the template. Using the HTBI primer set, a first-round RT-PCR was run on the TCR CDR3. TCRdb re-analysed the multiplex PCR reads in MiXCR, keeping a single row per CDR3 protein. The profile shows 75,000 to 100,000 distinct CDR3 sequences, under 65% of them singletons. The origin of this receptor is a woman aged 40 to 49 with Graves' hyperthyroidism. V and J are TRBV20-1 and TRBJ1-2; D gene unclear. Sequenced: blood. The CDR3 bases are TGCAGTTCACTCGGGGTCCCATCCGGCTACACCTTC. Translated: CSSLGVPSGYTF.